The 16 T cell receptor beta chains below all came from one sample that was sequenced in a study of shared clonotypes between healthy human individuals. Some clones are missing from TCRdb's copy, which holds only in-frame ones; the method was immunoSEQ multiplex PCR. The sample shows around 550,000 clones, 85% to 95% of them seen only once. Cells designated naive CD8 were CD45RO-negative and were positively selected for CCR7, with terminally differentiated effector memory CD45RA+ cells excluded. Sequenced material: naive CD8+ T cells sorted from blood. The source of these receptors is a woman in her 30s in good health.

The chain is built from TRBV19 and TRBJ1-3; unclear D gene. The CDR3 is 13 amino acids. Germline loops: CDR1 LNHDA, CDR2 SQIVND (reference sequence). The ends were cut back, 7 bases at V and 0 bases at J, with 7 bases in the middle. Here the CDR3 DNA reads TGTGCCAGTAACCCAGACTCTGGAAACACCATATATTTT. It codes for CASNPDSGNTIYF. The full variable domain, in which reference TRBV19 and TRBJ1-3 provide the parts outside the CDR3, is DGGITQSPKYLFRKEGQNVTLSCEQNLNHDAMYWYRQDPGQGLRLIYYSQIVNDFQKGDIAEGYSVSREKKESFPLTVTSAQKNPTAFYLCASNPDSGNTIYFGEGSWLTVV.

V usage is TRBV4-1 and J usage is TRBJ2-1, with 9 positions matching TRBD1. Per germline, CDR1 MGHRA and CDR2 YSYEKL. J gave up 4 bases and V 2 bases, and 3 bases lay outside the gene matches. There are 15 residues in the CDR3. CDR3 protein: CASSQRQGDYNEQFF. DNA for the CDR3: TGCGCCAGCAGCCAACGACAGGGGGATTACAATGAGCAGTTCTTC.

In nucleotides, the CDR3 is TGTGCCAGCAGTGATGGGGCTACTAACTATGGCTACACCTTC. It translates to CASSDGATNYGYTF. The genes are TRBV2 and TRBJ1-2; D is possibly TRBD1 (5 bases). Trimming removed 3 bases at V and 0 bases at J, with 8 bases between. The CDR3 loop spans 14 amino acids. Germline-derived CDR1 and CDR2 are SNHLY and FYNNEI.

The chain couples TRBV6-5 to TRBJ2-6; tentatively, D is TRBD1 or TRBD2 (6 bases each). CDR1 and CDR2 from the germline V gene are MNHEY and SVGAGI. This CDR3 is 16 amino acids long. V was trimmed by 3 bases and J by 4 bases, leaving 13 bases between them. The CDR3 reads CASSYTGTHGANVLTF. Here the CDR3 DNA reads TGTGCCAGCAGTTATACAGGGACTCACGGGGCCAACGTCCTGACTTTC.

The V and J genes are TRBV28 and TRBJ2-7, with D perhaps assigned TRBD1 or TRBD2 (6 bases each). The CDR3 runs 15 residues. Deletions cut 8 bases from V and 0 bases from J, with 17 bases between. Germline-derived CDR1 and CDR2 are MDHEN and SYDVKM. As DNA, the CDR3 is TGTGCCAGCGAGCAGGGGAGGCTATTCTCCTACGAGCAGTACTTC. Translation: CASEQGRLFSYEQYF. Using reference TRBV28 and TRBJ2-7 for the parts outside the CDR3, the full variable domain is DVKVTQSSRYLVKRTGEKVFLECVQDMDHENMFWYRQDPGLGLRLIYFSYDVKMKEKGDIPEGYSVSREKKERFSLILESASTNQTSMYLCASEQGRLFSYEQYFGPGTRLTVT.

CDR3 amino acids: CASSDRGRGQVYEQFF. Written as DNA, the CDR3 is TGTGCCAGCAGTGATCGGGGGAGGGGTCAAGTCTATGAGCAGTTCTTC. V gene TRBV6-1 combines with J gene TRBJ2-1; 7 positions agree with TRBD2. This CDR3 region has 16 residues. Germline V gives CDR1 MNHNS, CDR2 SASEGT. Trimming removed 3 bases from V and 8 bases from J; junction bases left unmatched: 13.

The chain has TRBV21-1 and TRBJ2-6; TRBD1 is the table's D call and was not checked against the DNA. TRBV21-1 is assigned pseudogene status. The CDR3 sequence is 16 residues long. The CDR3 loop reads CASSRQIQSGANVLTF. The CDR3 DNA is TGTGCCAGCAGCCGACAGATACAGAGTGGGGCCAACGTCCTGACTTTC.

The J gene is TRBJ2-3, the V gene TRBV5-5; 13 bases align to TRBD2. V lost 4 bases and J lost 3; bases outside the gene matches: 5. Germline V gene data show CDR1 as SGHKS and CDR2 as YYEKEE (reference sequence). The CDR3 loop spans 16 amino acids. DNA for the CDR3: TGTGCCAGCAGCCTCCGGACTAGCGGGAGAACAGATACGCAGTATTTT. Residues: CASSLRTSGRTDTQYF.

This clone was observed once. The V gene is TRBV19, the J gene TRBJ2-2; perhaps TRBD1 as D (6 bases). V was pared by 3 bases and J by 4 bases, with 12 bases between. Germline V lookup: CDR1 LNHDA, CDR2 SQIVND (reference sequence). This CDR3 region has 15 residues. This CDR3 reads CASSIRDTITGELFF. Here the CDR3 DNA reads TGTGCCAGTAGTATTAGGGACACTATCACCGGGGAGCTGTTTTTT. Supplemented by reference TRBV19 and TRBJ2-2, the full variable domain reads DGGITQSPKYLFRKEGQNVTLSCEQNLNHDAMYWYRQDPGQGLRLIYYSQIVNDFQKGDIAEGYSVSREKKESFPLTVTSAQKNPTAFYLCASSIRDTITGELFFGEGSRLTVL.

This chain connects TRBV13 to TRBJ2-2; D remains ambiguous. Germline loops: CDR1 PRHDT, CDR2 FYEKMQ (reference sequence). Trimming left V 4 bases short and J 4 bases short, with 13 bases between. This CDR3 region has 15 residues. CDR3 in amino acids: CASSSKNSITGELFF. Here the CDR3 DNA reads TGTGCCAGCAGCTCCAAGAACTCGATCACCGGGGAGCTGTTTTTT.

The gene calls are TRBV9 and TRBJ2-1, with D possibly being TRBD2 (5 bases). The germline CDR1 and CDR2 sequences are SGDLS and YYNGEE. The CDR3 extends over 11 amino acids. Trimming removed 3 bases from V and 9 bases from J, with 7 bases in between. As DNA, the CDR3 is TGTGCCAGCAGCGCTAGCTCTGAGCAGTTCTTC. It is translated as CASSASSEQFF.

The V and J genes are TRBV5-1 and TRBJ1-2, with 9 bases that match TRBD1. The CDR3 is 17 amino acids. V shed 4 bases and J 8 bases; nucleotides not matched to a gene: 18. The germline V gene has CDR1 SGHRS and CDR2 YFSETQ. The CDR3 DNA is TGCGCCAGCAGCCTTGACCCCAATTGGACAGGGGTGAAAGGCTACACCTTC. Residues: CASSLDPNWTGVKGYTF.

As to this clone: Here the CDR3 omits its conserved ending phenylalanine or tryptophan, so a read error is the likely source. No DNA is shown, since the ends of the CDR3 on it are uncertain; the CDR3 is the one TCRdb lists. The rearrangement joins TRBV28 to TRBJ2-4. Germline CDR1 and CDR2: MDHEN and SYDVKM. 11 amino acids form the CDR3, both terminal residues included. CDR3 loop: CANIPIGDAGL.

This clone turned up a few times. The junction differs from germline at one of its ends, possibly a read error. This rearrangement joins TRBV2 to TRBJ1-1; tentatively, D is TRBD1 (5 bases). CDR3 size: 15 residues. Germline-derived CDR1 and CDR2 are SNHLY and FYNNEI. Here the CDR3 DNA reads TGTGCCAGCAGAGAAGATTCGGGGCCGAACACTGAAGCTTTCTTT. This gives the protein CASREDSGPNTEAFF.

V gene TRBV7-8 combines with J gene TRBJ2-7, with D tentatively TRBD2 (6 bases). The CDR3 loop spans 15 amino acids. The germline CDR1 and CDR2 sequences are SGHVS and FQNEAQ. V lost 3 bases, J lost 0 bases, and 12 bases lay in between. CDR3 in amino acids: CASSFSGSSSYEQYF. The DNA for the CDR3 is TGTGCCAGCAGCTTTTCCGGGAGTAGCTCCTACGAGCAGTACTTC.

The chain joins TRBV9 to TRBJ2-1; 11 positions match TRBD2. Trimming cost V 6 bases and J 4 bases; bases outside gene matches: 6. Germline loops: CDR1 SGDLS, CDR2 YYNGEE. The CDR3 extends over 15 amino acids. The CDR3 DNA is TGTGCCAGCACCTTTAGCGGGAGGGGTTACAATGAGCAGTTCTTC. Translated: CASTFSGRGYNEQFF. The full variable domain, completed using reference TRBV9 and TRBJ2-1, is DSGVTQTPKHLITATGQRVTLRCSPRSGDLSVYWYQQSLDQGLQFLIQYYNGEERAKGNILERFSAQQFPDLHSELNLSSLELGDSALYFCASTFSGRGYNEQFFGPGTRLTVL.